This T cell receptor (beta chain) emerged from a study of blood T cell repertoires in COVID-19. At the level of the study: Whether acute or convalescent, the COVID-19 samples came from the United States, Italy and Spain. The analysed material was cDNA or gDNA that came from T cells, B-cell-depleted T cells, or PBMCs.

V was cut by 3 bases and J by 0 bases, with 15 bases left in between. The germline V gene has CDR1 LGHDT and CDR2 YNNKEL (reference sequence). CDR3 size: 18 residues. Authors' analysis steps: Using reference gene primer amplification, nucleated cell counts were estimated. Sequencing was performed with immunoSEQ multiplex PCR; in TCRdb, only in-frame clones are kept and a portion is missing. V and J calls plus clone size are reproduced from that table; the DNA served to infer D and trimming. The sample consists of 140,000 to 150,000 clones, roughly 88% of them appearing once. The rearrangement joins TRBV3-1 (or the pseudogene TRBV3-2) to TRBJ1-6, with D perhaps matching TRBD1 (5 bases). This sequence originates from an older man with acute or convalescent COVID-19. The sequenced material came from peripheral blood. The CDR3: CASSHDPREGSYNSPLHF. The CDR3, as DNA: TGTGCCAGCAGCCATGACCCCAGGGAGGGCTCCTATAATTCACCCCTCCACTTT.